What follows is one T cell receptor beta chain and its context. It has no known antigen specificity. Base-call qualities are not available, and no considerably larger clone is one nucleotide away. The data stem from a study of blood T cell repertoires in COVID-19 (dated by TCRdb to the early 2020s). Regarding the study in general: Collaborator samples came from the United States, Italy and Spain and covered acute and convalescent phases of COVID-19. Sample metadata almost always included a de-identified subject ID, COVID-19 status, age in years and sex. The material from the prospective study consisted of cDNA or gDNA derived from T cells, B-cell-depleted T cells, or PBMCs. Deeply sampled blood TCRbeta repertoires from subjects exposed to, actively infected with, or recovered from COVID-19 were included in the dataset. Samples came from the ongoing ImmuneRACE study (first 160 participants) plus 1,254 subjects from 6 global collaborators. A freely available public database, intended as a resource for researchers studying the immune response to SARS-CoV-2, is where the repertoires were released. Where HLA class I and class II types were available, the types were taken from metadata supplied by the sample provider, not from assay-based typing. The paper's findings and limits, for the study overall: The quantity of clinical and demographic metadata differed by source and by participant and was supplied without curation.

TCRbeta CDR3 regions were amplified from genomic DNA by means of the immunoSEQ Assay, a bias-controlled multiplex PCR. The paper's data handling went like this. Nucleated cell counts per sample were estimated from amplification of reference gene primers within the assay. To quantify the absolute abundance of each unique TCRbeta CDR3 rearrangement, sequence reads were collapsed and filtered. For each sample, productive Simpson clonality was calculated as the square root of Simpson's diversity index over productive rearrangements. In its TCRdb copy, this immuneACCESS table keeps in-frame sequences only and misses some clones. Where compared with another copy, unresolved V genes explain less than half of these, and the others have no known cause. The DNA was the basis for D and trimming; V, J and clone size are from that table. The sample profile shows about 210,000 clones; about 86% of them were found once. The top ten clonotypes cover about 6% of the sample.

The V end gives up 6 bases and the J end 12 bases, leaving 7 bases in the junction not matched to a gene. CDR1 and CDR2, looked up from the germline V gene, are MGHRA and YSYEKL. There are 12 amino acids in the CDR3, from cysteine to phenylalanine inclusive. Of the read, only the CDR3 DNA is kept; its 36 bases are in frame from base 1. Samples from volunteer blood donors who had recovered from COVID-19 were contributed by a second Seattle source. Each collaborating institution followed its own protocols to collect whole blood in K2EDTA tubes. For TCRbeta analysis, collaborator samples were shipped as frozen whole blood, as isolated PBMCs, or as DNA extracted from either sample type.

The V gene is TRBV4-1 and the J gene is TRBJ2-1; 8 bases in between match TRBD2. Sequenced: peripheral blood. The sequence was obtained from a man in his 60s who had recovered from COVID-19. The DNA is TGCGCCAGCAGTTTTAGCGGGGAGGGGCAGTTCTTC. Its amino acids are CASSFSGEGQFF.